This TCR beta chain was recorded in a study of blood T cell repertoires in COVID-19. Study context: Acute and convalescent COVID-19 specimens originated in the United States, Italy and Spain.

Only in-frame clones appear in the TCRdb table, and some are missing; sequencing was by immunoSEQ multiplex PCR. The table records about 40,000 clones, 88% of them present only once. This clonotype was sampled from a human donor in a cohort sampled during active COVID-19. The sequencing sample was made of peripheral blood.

The CDR3 loop reads CASSLVGGARTGELFF. The CDR3 bases are TGTGCCAGCAGCTTAGTCGGGGGGGCTAGGACCGGGGAGCTGTTTTTT. The chain employs TRBV11-2 and TRBJ2-2, with 8 bases aligning to TRBD2. Germline CDR1 is SGHAT and CDR2 is FQNNGV. This CDR3 region has 16 residues. V lost 1 base and J lost 5; bases outside the gene matches: 6.